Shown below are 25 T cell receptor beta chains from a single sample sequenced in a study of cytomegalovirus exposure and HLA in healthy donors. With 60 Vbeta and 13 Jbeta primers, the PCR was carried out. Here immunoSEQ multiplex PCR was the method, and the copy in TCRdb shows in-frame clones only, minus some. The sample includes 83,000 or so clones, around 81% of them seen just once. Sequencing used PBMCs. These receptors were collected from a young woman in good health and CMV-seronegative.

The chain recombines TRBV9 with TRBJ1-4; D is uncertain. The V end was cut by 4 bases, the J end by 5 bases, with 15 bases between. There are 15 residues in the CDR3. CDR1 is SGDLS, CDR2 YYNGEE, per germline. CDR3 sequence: CASSLRLGSNEKLFF. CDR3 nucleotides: TGTGCCAGCAGCCTTAGGCTCGGGTCAAATGAAAAACTGTTTTTT.

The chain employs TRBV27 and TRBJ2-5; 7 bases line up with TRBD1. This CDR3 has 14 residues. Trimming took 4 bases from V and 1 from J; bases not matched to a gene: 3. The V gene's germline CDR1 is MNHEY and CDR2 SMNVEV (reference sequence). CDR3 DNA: TGTGCCAGCAGTTACACAGGGGTCCAAGAGACCCAGTACTTC. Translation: CASSYTGVQETQYF.

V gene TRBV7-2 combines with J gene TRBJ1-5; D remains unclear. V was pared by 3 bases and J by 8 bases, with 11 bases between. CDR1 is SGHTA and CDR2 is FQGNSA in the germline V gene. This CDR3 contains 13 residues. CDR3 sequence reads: CASSFEVMEPQHF. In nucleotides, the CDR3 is TGTGCCAGCAGCTTTGAGGTTATGGAGCCCCAGCATTTT.

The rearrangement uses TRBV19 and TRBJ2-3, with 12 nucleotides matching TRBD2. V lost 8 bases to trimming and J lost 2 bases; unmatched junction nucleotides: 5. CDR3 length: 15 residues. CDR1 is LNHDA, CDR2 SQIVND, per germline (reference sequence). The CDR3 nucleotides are TGTGCCAGTGATCTAGCGGGAGGGCCCACAGATACGCAGTATTTT. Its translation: CASDLAGGPTDTQYF.

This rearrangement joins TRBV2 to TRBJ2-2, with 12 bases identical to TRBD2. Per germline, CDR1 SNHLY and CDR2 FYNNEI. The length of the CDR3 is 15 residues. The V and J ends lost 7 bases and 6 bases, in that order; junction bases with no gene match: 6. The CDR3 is CASTDLAGGPGELFF. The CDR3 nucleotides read TGTGCCAGCACCGACCTAGCGGGAGGGCCCGGGGAGCTGTTTTTT.

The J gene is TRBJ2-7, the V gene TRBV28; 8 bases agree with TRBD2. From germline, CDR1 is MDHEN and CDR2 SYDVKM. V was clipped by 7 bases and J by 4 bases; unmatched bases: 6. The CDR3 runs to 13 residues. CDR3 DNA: TGTGCCAGCACGGTTAGCGGGACATACGAGCAGTACTTC. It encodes CASTVSGTYEQYF.

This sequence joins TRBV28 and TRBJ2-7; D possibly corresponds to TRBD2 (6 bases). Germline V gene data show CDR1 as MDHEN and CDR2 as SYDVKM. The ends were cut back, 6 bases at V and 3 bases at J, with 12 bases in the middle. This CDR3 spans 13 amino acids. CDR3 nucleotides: TGTGCCAGCAGCACCGGGAGTCTCTACGAGCAGTACTTC. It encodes CASSTGSLYEQYF.

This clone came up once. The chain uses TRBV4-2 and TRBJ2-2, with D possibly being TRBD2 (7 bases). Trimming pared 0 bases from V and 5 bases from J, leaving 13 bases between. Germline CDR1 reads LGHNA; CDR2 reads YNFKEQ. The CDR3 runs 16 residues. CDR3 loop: CASSQEGGALTGELFF. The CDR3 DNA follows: TGTGCCAGCAGCCAAGAGGGGGGGGCGTTGACCGGGGAGCTGTTTTTT.

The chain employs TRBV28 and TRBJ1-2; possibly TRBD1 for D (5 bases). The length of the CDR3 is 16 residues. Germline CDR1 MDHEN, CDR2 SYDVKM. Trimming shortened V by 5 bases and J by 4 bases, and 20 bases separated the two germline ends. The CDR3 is CASSPTPPGRVYGYTF. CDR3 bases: TGTGCCAGCAGTCCCACCCCGCCCGGCAGGGTCTATGGCTACACCTTC.

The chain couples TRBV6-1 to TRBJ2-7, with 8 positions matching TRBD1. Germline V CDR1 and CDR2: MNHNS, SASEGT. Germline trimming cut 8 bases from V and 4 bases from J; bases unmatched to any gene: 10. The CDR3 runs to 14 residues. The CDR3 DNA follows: TGTGCCAGCCTCCTCAGGACAGGGTTGTACGAGCAGTACTTC. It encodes CASLLRTGLYEQYF.

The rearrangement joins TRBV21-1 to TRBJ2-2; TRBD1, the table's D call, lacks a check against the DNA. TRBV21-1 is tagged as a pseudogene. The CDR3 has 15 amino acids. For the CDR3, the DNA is TGTGCCAGCAGCACTCGGGGGACAGTCACCGGGGAGCTGTTTTTT. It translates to CASSTRGTVTGELFF.

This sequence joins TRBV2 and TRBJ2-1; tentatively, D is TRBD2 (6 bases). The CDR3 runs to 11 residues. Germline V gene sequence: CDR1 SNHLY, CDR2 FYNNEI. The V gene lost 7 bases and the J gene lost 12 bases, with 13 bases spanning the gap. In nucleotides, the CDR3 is TGTGCCAGCACCCTACAGGAGGGGCAGTTCTTC. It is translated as CASTLQEGQFF.

The CDR3 sequence: CASSSKPTGERARGYTF. Written as DNA, the CDR3 is TGCGCCAGCAGCTCAAAACCTACAGGGGAGAGGGCTAGGGGCTACACCTTC. This chain connects TRBV5-1 to TRBJ1-2; 7 nucleotides align to TRBD1. Germline CDR1 SGHRS, CDR2 YFSETQ. The CDR3 runs to 17 residues. Losses at the gene ends were 3 bases for V and 8 bases for J; bases not matched to a gene: 19.

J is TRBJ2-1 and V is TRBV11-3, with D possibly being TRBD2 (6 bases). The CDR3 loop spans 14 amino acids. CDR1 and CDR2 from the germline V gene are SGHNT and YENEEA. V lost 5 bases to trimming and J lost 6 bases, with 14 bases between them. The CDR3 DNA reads TGTGCCAGCAGCCGAGTGGGGGGAAGCAATGAGCAGTTCTTC. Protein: CASSRVGGSNEQFF.

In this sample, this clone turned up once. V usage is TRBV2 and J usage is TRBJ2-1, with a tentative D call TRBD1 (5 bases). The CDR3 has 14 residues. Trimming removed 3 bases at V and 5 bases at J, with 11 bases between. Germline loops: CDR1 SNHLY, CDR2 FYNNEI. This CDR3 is CASSDSSRDNEQFF. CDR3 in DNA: TGTGCCAGCAGTGATAGTAGCAGGGACAATGAGCAGTTCTTC.

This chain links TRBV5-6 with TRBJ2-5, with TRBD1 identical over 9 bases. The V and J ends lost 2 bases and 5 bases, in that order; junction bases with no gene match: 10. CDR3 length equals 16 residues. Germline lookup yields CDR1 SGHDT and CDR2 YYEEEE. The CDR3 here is CASSFLPGQGLETQYF. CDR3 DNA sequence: TGTGCCAGCAGCTTCCTACCGGGACAGGGTCTCGAGACCCAGTACTTC.

The CDR3 loop is CASSLDWNYGYTF. The CDR3, as DNA: TGTGCCAGCAGCCTCGACTGGAACTATGGCTACACCTTC. This sequence joins TRBV7-8 and TRBJ1-2; D not certain. CDR1 and CDR2 from the germline V gene are SGHVS and FQNEAQ. Trimming cost V 5 bases and J 2 bases, with 9 bases left between them. The length of the CDR3 is 13 residues.

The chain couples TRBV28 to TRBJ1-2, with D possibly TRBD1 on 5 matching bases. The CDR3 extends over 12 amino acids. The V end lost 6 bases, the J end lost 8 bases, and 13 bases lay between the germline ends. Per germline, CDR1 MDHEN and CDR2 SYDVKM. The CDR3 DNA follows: TGTGCCAGCAGCCAGGACACCAGAGGCTACACCTTC. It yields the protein CASSQDTRGYTF.

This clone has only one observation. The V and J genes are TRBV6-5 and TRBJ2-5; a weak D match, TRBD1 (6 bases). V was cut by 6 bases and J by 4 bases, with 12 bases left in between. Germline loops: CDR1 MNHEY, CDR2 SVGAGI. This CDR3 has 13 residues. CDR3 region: CASRKQGVETQYF. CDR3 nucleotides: TGTGCCAGCAGAAAACAGGGTGTAGAGACCCAGTACTTC.

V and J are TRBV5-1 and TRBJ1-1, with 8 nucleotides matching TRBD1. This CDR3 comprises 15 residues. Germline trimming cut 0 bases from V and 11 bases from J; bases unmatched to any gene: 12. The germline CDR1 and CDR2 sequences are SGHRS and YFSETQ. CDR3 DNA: TGCGCCAGCAGCTTGGAGGCAGGGGGCGCAAGTCGGGCTTTCTTT. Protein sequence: CASSLEAGGASRAFF.

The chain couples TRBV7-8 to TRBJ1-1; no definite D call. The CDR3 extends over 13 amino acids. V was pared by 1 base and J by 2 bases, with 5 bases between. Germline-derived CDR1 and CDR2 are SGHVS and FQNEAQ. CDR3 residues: CASSLVRNTEAFF. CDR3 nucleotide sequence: TGTGCCAGCAGCTTAGTGCGTAACACTGAAGCTTTCTTT.

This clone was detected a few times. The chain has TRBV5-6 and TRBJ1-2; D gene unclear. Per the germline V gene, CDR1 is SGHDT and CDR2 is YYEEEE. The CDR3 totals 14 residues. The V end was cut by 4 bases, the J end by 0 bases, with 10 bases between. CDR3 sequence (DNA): TGTGCCAGCAGCGATGGGCCTTCTAACTATGGCTACACCTTC. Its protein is CASSDGPSNYGYTF.

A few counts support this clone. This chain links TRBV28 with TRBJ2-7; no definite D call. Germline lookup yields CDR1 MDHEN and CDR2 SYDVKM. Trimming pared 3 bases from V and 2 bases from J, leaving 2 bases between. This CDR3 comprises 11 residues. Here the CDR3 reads CASSFTYEQYF. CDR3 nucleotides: TGTGCCAGCAGTTTCACCTACGAGCAGTACTTC.

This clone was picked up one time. This CDR3 reads CASSQDRGGYNEQFF. Written as DNA, the CDR3 is TGTGCCAGCAGTCAAGACAGGGGGGGCTACAATGAGCAGTTCTTC. The chain uses TRBV28 and TRBJ2-1; 9 bases are shared with TRBD1. Germline CDR1 reads MDHEN; CDR2 reads SYDVKM. The ends lost 5 bases at V and 3 bases at J; junction bases unmatched: 5. The CDR3 sequence is 15 residues long.

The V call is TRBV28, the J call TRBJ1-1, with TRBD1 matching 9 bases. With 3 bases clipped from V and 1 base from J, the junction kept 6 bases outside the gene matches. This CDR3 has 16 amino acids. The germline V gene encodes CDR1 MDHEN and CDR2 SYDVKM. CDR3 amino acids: CASSLQQGAGNTEAFF. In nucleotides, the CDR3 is TGTGCCAGCAGTTTGCAACAGGGGGCGGGGAACACTGAAGCTTTCTTT.